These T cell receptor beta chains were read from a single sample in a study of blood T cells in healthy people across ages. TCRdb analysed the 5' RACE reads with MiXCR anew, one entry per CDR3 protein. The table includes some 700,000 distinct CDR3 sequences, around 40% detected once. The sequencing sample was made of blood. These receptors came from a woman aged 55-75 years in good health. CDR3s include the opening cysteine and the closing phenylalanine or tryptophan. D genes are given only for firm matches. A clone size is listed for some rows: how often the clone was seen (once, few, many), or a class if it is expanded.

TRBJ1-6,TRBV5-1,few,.,TGCGCCAGCAGCTTGGTAGTCAGCAATTCACCCCTCCACTTT,CASSLVVSNSPLHF
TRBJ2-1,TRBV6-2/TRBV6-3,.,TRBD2,TGTGCCGGCACCAAAGGCGGGGGGGCGCCGGAGCAGTTCTTC,CAGTKGGGAPEQFF
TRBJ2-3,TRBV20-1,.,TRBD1,TGCAGTGCTAGGGACAGGGGTTCGTACCGCACAGATACGCAGTATTTT,CSARDRGSYRTDTQYF
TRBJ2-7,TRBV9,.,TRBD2,TGTGCCAGCAGCCCCCCGGCTAGCGGTTCCTACGAGCAGTACTTC,CASSPPASGSYEQYF
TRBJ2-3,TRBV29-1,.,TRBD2,TGCAGCGTTGATGCGGGAGGGACAGATACGCAGTATTTT,CSVDAGGTDTQYF
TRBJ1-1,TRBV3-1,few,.,TGTGCCAGCAGCCAAGGGGGGTCAGAAGCTTTCTTT,CASSQGGSEAFF
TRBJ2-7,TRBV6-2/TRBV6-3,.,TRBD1,TGTGCCAGCAGCTCCCGGACAGGCCATTACGAGCAGTACTTC,CASSSRTGHYEQYF
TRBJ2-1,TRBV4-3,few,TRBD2,TGCGCCAGCAGCCAAGAGGTTGGACTAGCGGGAGGATTCTCCTACAATGAGCAGTTCTTC,CASSQEVGLAGGFSYNEQFF
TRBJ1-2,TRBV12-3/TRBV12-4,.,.,TGTGCCAGCAGTTTAGATGGGACACGTGGCTATGGCTACACCTTC,CASSLDGTRGYGYTF
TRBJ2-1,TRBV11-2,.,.,TGTGCCAGCAGCCCCGTTGAAGGGGTGCATGAGCAGTTCTTC,CASSPVEGVHEQFF
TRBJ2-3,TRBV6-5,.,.,TGTGCCAGCAGTTATGCGGGGCTACTTACAGATACGCAGTATTTT,CASSYAGLLTDTQYF
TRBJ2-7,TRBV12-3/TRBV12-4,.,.,TGTGCCAGCAGTTTCTCACAGGGAGGCAACGAGCAGTACTTC,CASSFSQGGNEQYF
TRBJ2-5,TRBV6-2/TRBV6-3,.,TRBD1,TGTGCCAGCAGCTGGACAGGGTTAGGGCAAGAGACCCAGTACTTC,CASSWTGLGQETQYF
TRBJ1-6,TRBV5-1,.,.,TGCGCCAGCAGGCGGACGCCAAATCCACCCCTCCACTTT,CASRRTPNPPLHF
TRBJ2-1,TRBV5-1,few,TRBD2,TGCGCCAGCAGCCGGGGAGCTAGCGGACCCTACAATGAGCAGTTCTTC,CASSRGASGPYNEQFF
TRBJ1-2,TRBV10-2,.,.,TGCGCCAGCAGCACGACAGGCGGGGATGGCTACACCTTC,CASSTTGGDGYTF
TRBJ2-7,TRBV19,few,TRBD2,TGTGCCAGTAGTATGCAAGCGGGAGGGAACTCCTACGAGCAGTACTTC,CASSMQAGGNSYEQYF
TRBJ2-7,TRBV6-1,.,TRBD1,TGTGCCAGCAGTGTTGGGGGACAGGGGGACTACGAGCAGTACTTC,CASSVGGQGDYEQYF
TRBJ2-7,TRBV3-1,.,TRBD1,TGTGCCAGCAGGCCTTCCCCGACAGGGGCCTCCTACGAGCAGTACTTC,CASRPSPTGASYEQYF
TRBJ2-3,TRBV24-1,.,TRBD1,TGTGCCACCAGTGATTTCGGGACAGGGGAACATACGCAGTATTTT,CATSDFGTGEHTQYF
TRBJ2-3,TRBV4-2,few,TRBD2,TGTGCCAGCAGCCAAGATCCCCCGGGGGGGGCCCTAGCAGATACGCAGTATTTT,CASSQDPPGGALADTQYF
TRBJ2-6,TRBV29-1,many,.,TGCAGCGTTCCCGACAGGCTAGGCGTCCTGACTTTC,CSVPDRLGVLTF
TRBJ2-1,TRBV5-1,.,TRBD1,TGCGCCAGCAGCTTGGGGGACAGGGTCGGAAATGAGCAGTTCTTC,CASSLGDRVGNEQFF
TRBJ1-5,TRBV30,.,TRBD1,TGTGCCTGGAGTGGGACAGGGGGGGCTCAGCCCCAGCATTTT,CAWSGTGGAQPQHF
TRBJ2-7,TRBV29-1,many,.,TGCAGCGTTGAAAGGGCTGAAGTTCCCTACGAGCAGTACTTC,CSVERAEVPYEQYF
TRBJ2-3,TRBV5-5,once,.,TGTACCAGCAGCTTGGGACCATCTAGCACAGATACGCAGTATTTT,CTSSLGPSSTDTQYF
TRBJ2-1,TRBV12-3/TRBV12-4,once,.,TGTGCCAGCAGGGACAATGAGCAGGTCTTC,CASRDNEQVF
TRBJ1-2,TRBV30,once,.,TGTGCCTGGAGTGACAGGGAAGATGGTGGCTACACCTTC,CAWSDREDGGYTF
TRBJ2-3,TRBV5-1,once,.,TGCGCCAGCAGCCGCCAAGGGGGAGGAATAGATACGCAGTATTTT,CASSRQGGGIDTQYF
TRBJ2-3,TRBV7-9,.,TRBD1,TGTGCCAGCAGCGGCCCGGGACAGGATTCAGCGCAGTATTTT,CASSGPGQDSAQYF
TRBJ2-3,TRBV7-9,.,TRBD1,TGTGCCACCCCAGAAGGGGGCGCAGATACGCAGTATTTT,CATPEGGADTQYF
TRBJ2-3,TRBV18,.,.,TGTGCCAGCTCACCACCGTATGGACAGTCCCGCACAGATACGCAGTATTTT,CASSPPYGQSRTDTQYF
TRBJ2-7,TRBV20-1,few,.,TGCAGTACTTTCGGTGGGGGGCCGTACGAGCAGTACTTC,CSTFGGGPYEQYF
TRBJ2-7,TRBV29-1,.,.,TGCAGCGTTGTATGGACGGGATCGGCCTTTTACGAGCAGTACTTC,CSVVWTGSAFYEQYF
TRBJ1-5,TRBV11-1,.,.,TGTGCCAGCAGCTTATCGAGGGGAGGGATTGGCAATCAGCCCCAGCATTTT,CASSLSRGGIGNQPQHF
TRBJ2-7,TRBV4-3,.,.,TGCGCCAGCAGCCAAGATCTTGGAGGGGGCAGTTACGAGCAGTACTTC,CASSQDLGGGSYEQYF
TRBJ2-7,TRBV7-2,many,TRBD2,TGTGCCAGCAGTTCTAGCGGGAGTTACGAGCAGTACTTC,CASSSSGSYEQYF
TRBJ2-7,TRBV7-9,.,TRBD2,TGTGCCAGCAGCCGGCCAGGGACTAGGTCCTACGAGCAGTACTTC,CASSRPGTRSYEQYF
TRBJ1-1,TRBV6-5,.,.,TGTGCCAGCAGTTCCCCCGGCTCAGGTTGGGTCCTCTCGCGTGACACTGAAGCTTTCTTT,CASSSPGSGWVLSRDTEAFF
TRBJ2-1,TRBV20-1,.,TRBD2,TGCAGTGGAAGTGAGGTGCCAGCGGGAGGCCTAAGTCCGTTCTTC,CSGSEVPAGGLSPFF
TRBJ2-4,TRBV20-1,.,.,TGCAGTGCTCTCTATGCCGGCAGCAACAAAAACATTCAGTACTTC,CSALYAGSNKNIQYF
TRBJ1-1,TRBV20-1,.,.,TGCAGTGCTAGACATCCCCAGAGGGTAGACTACACTGAAGCTTTCTTT,CSARHPQRVDYTEAFF
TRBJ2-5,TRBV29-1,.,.,TGCAGCGTTGCTCCCGGGACCCTGGGAAGGACCCAGTACTTC,CSVAPGTLGRTQYF
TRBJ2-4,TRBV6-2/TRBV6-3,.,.,TGTGCCAGCAGGGAGGGGCAAAACATTCAGTACTTC,CASREGQNIQYF
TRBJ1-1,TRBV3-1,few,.,TGTGCCAGTTCAAAACAGAACACTGAAGCTTTCTTT,CASSKQNTEAFF
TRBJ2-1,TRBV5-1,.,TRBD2,TGCGCCAGCAGCGAAGGGGGACTAGCTACCAATGAGCAGTTCTTC,CASSEGGLATNEQFF
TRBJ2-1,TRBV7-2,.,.,TGTGCCAGCAGCCTGGGTTCATCCCTAACCAATGAGCAGTTCTTC,CASSLGSSLTNEQFF
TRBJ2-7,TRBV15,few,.,TGTGCCACCAGCAGGGACGGGGGAGACGAGCAGTACTTC,CATSRDGGDEQYF
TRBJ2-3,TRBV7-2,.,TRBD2,TGTGCCAGCAGCTTAGGCGGGAGACTCACAGATACGCAGTATTTT,CASSLGGRLTDTQYF
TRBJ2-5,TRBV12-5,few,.,TGTGCTAGTGGTTTGGAAGGGGGATTGGGAGAGACCCAGTACTTC,CASGLEGGLGETQYF
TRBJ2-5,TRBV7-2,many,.,TGTGCCAGCAGCTTATTCCGGGGGCCTGCGGAGACCCAGTACTTC,CASSLFRGPAETQYF
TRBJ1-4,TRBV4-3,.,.,TGCGCCAGCAGCCATGGGGTCGCTAATGAAAAACCGTTTTTT,CASSHGVANEKPFF
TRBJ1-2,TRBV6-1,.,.,TGTGCCAGCAGTGAAAGGGTGGAGAACAGACCGACCTATAACTATGGCTACACCTTC,CASSERVENRPTYNYGYTF
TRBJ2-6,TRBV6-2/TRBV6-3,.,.,TGTGCCAGCAGTAGACCGGGGGCCAACATCCTGACTTTC,CASSRPGANILTF
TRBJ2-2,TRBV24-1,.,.,TGTGCCACCGGGGCGAACACCGGGGAGCTGTTTTTT,CATGANTGELFF
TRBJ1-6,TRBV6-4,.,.,TGTGCCAGCAGTGGGTGGCAAAATTCACCCCTCCACTTT,CASSGWQNSPLHF
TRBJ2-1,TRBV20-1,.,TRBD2,TGCAGTGCGAAGCGGGGGGGCTCCTACAATGAGCAGTTCTTC,CSAKRGGSYNEQFF